These 23 T cell receptor beta chains were sequenced from one sample in a study of T-cell reconstitution after alpha-beta-depleted transplantation in children. Unique molecular identifiers were incorporated when the TCRbeta library was constructed. One entry per CDR3 protein results from TCRdb running MiXCR on the PCR reads. This table holds more than 400,000 distinct CDR3 sequences, around two fifths found once. Sequenced material: PBMCs, taken before TCRalphabeta/CD19-depleted stem cell transplant. The receptors come from a girl aged 2 to 9 with aplastic anemia, due to receive a stem cell transplant.

The genes are TRBV6-5 and TRBJ2-7; perhaps D is TRBD1 or TRBD2 (5 bases each). Germline CDR1 is MNHEY and CDR2 is SVGAGI. This CDR3 contains 13 residues. Trimming cost V 2 bases and J 4 bases, with 9 bases left between them. The CDR3 DNA is TGTGCCAGCAGTTACGGGACGGGGTACGAGCAGTACTTC. Translated, it gives CASSYGTGYEQYF.

The chain is built from TRBV20-1 and TRBJ2-5; 7 nucleotides agree with TRBD2. CDR3 length equals 13 residues. The germline V gene has CDR1 DFQATT and CDR2 SNEGSKA (reference sequence). V lost 6 bases and J lost 5; bases outside the gene matches: 9. The DNA for the CDR3 is TGCAGTGCCCTCAGACTAGCCTGGGAGACCCAGTACTTC. Translating it yields CSALRLAWETQYF.

The rearrangement uses TRBV7-2 and TRBJ1-1; D gene uncertain. V lost 5 bases and J 1 base, leaving 14 bases between the germline ends. The CDR3 totals 15 residues. The V gene's germline CDR1 is SGHTA and CDR2 FQGNSA. CDR3 sequence (DNA): TGTGCCAGCAGCCTCTGGACGGGTTCGAACACTGAAGCTTTCTTT. It yields the protein CASSLWTGSNTEAFF.

The chain couples TRBV9 to TRBJ1-4; 8 bases agree with TRBD1. This CDR3 is 15 amino acids long. Losses at the gene ends were 2 bases for V and 4 bases for J; bases not matched to a gene: 4. Germline CDR1 SGDLS, CDR2 YYNGEE. The CDR3 loop reads CASSVGQGYNEKLFF. The DNA for the CDR3 is TGTGCCAGCAGCGTCGGACAGGGTTATAATGAAAAACTGTTTTTT.

The CDR3 region is CAISDPRDTLYQETQYF. The CDR3 bases are TGTGCCATCAGTGACCCGCGGGACACGTTGTACCAAGAGACCCAGTACTTC. The genes are TRBV10-3 and TRBJ2-5; the D call may be TRBD1 or TRBD2 (6 bases each). Germline V gene sequence: CDR1 ENHRY, CDR2 SYGVKD. This CDR3 has 17 amino acids. With 3 bases removed from V and 0 bases from J, the gap between germline ends came to 17 bases.

This clonotype appeared a few times. The chain recombines TRBV12-3 or TRBV12-4 with TRBJ2-7; D call uncertain. The V end was cut by 8 bases, the J end by 3 bases, with 14 bases between. The CDR3 sequence is 13 residues long. In DNA, the CDR3 is TGTGCCAGCGGTCGTGACACAAGCTACGAGCAGTACTTC. As protein: CASGRDTSYEQYF.

This clonotype was observed at least ten times. The J gene is TRBJ1-3, the V gene TRBV20-1; possibly TRBD1 for D (5 bases). V lost 6 bases and J lost 0, with 9 bases in between. CDR3 size: 13 residues. Germline values: CDR1 DFQATT, CDR2 SNEGSKA (reference sequence). This CDR3 reads CSALTASGNTIYF. The CDR3 bases are TGCAGTGCACTGACAGCCTCTGGAAACACCATATATTTT.

The V gene is TRBV30, the J gene TRBJ1-5, with TRBD1 as a possible D gene (5 bases). Germline CDR1 GTSNPN, CDR2 SVGIG (reference sequence). V was pared by 5 bases and J by 0 bases, with 11 bases between. CDR3 length equals 14 residues. CDR3 sequence (DNA): TGTGCCTGGGGGGGGAAGTTTAGCAATCAGCCCCAGCATTTT. This gives the protein CAWGGKFSNQPQHF.

The rearrangement uses TRBV5-5 and TRBJ2-4; D call uncertain. The CDR3 has 14 amino acids. Trimming left V 2 bases short and J 9 bases short, with 15 bases between. CDR1 is SGHKS and CDR2 is YYEKEE in the germline V gene (reference sequence). CDR3 sequence reads: CASSFRDPGSIQYF. The CDR3 region has the DNA TGTGCCAGCAGCTTTCGCGACCCCGGTTCCATTCAGTACTTC.

This sequence joins TRBV7-6 and TRBJ2-5; possibly TRBD1 for D (6 bases). CDR1 is SGHVS and CDR2 is FNYEAQ in the germline V gene. The CDR3 extends over 15 amino acids. V gave up 1 base and J gave up 3 bases, with 12 bases separating them. CDR3: CASSLVGAGEETQYF. CDR3 in DNA: TGTGCCAGCAGCTTAGTGGGGGCTGGAGAAGAGACCCAGTACTTC.

This chain uses TRBV20-1 with TRBJ2-7; the D gene is possibly TRBD2 (5 bases). Trimming removed 2 bases from V and 3 bases from J, with 11 bases in between. This CDR3 has 13 amino acids. The germline CDR1 and CDR2 sequences are DFQATT and SNEGSKA (reference sequence). CDR3 nucleotide sequence: TGCAGTGCTAGAAGACTACCGATCTACGAGCAGTACTTC. This codes for CSARRLPIYEQYF.

This clonotype was found many times. CDR3 nucleotide sequence: TGTGCCAGCAGTTTTGTTAGAGGGACAGGACTCAATCAGCCCCAGCATTTT. It yields the protein CASSFVRGTGLNQPQHF. The chain has TRBV12-3 or TRBV12-4 and TRBJ1-5; 8 positions match TRBD1. The CDR3 runs to 17 residues. V shed 3 bases and J 3 bases; nucleotides not matched to a gene: 10.

The chain combines TRBV5-1 with TRBJ2-7; D is perhaps TRBD1 (6 bases). This CDR3 spans 14 amino acids. CDR1 is SGHRS, CDR2 YFSETQ, per germline. Trimming stripped 4 bases from V and 2 bases from J, with 13 bases between. The DNA of the CDR3 is TGCGCCAGCAGCGCGGCCGGGACACCCTACGAGCAGTACTTC. This gives the protein CASSAAGTPYEQYF. Drawing the rest from reference TRBV5-1 and TRBJ2-7, the complete variable domain is KAGVTQTPRYLIKTRGQQVTLSCSPISGHRSVSWYQQTPGQGLQFLFEYFSETQRNKGNFPGRFSGRQFSNSRSEMNVSTLELGDSALYLCASSAAGTPYEQYFGPGTRLTVT.

This rearrangement joins TRBV20-1 to TRBJ2-7, with 9 positions matching TRBD1. Germline assignment: CDR1 DFQATT and CDR2 SNEGSKA (reference sequence). Unmatched junction bases numbered 5, after V lost 5 bases and J lost 3 bases. This CDR3 is 13 amino acids long. The DNA of the CDR3 is TGCAGTGCTGCCCGGGACAGGGTCTACGAGCAGTACTTC. Its translation is CSAARDRVYEQYF.

About this clonotype: At one end the junction does not follow the germline gene, possibly because of a read error. V and J are TRBV20-1 and TRBJ2-3; 7 nucleotides align to TRBD1. This CDR3 is 16 amino acids long. The germline V gene encodes CDR1 DFQATT and CDR2 SNEGSKA (reference sequence). The CDR3 region is CSASQRGLHSTDRQYF. The DNA for the CDR3 is TGCAGTGCTAGTCAAAGGGGGCTACATAGCACAGATAGGCAGTATTTT.

This chain uses TRBV7-9 with TRBJ2-2, with 8 bases fitting TRBD1. Germline lookup yields CDR1 SEHNR and CDR2 FQNEAQ (reference sequence). CDR3 length equals 16 residues. Trimming at V came to 5 bases and at J to 3 bases, leaving 8 bases not matched to a gene. The CDR3 reads CASSARQGQDTGELFF. Here the CDR3 DNA reads TGTGCCAGCAGCGCAAGACAGGGGCAGGACACCGGGGAGCTGTTTTTT.

This clonotype was observed at least ten times. CDR3 protein: CASSSGQNTEAFF. The DNA for the CDR3 is TGTGCCAGCAGCTCGGGACAGAACACTGAAGCTTTCTTT. The gene calls are TRBV7-2 and TRBJ1-1, with D tentatively TRBD1 (6 bases). The length of the CDR3 is 13 residues. The V and J ends lost 4 bases and 1 base respectively, with 7 bases between them. CDR1 and CDR2 (germline): SGHTA, FQGNSA.

The V gene is TRBV7-9, the J gene TRBJ2-1; tentative D call: TRBD1 (6 bases). Germline CDR1 reads SEHNR; CDR2 reads FQNEAQ (reference sequence). The CDR3 is 14 amino acids. V lost 6 bases, J lost 9 bases, and 18 bases lay in between. The DNA of the CDR3 is TGTGCCAGCAGTCTTATACAGGGTGCGGCTGAGCAGTTCTTC. This sequence encodes CASSLIQGAAEQFF.

The chain carries TRBV20-1 and TRBJ2-7; 8 positions match TRBD2. The CDR3 covers 14 residues. V was clipped by 6 bases and J by 5 bases; unmatched bases: 12. The germline V gene has CDR1 DFQATT and CDR2 SNEGSKA (reference sequence). CDR3: CSAAPLQRGNEQYF. CDR3 DNA: TGCAGTGCCGCCCCCCTACAGCGGGGGAACGAGCAGTACTTC.

V and J are TRBV7-3 and TRBJ2-3, with D maybe TRBD1 (5 bases). Germline lookup yields CDR1 SGHTA and CDR2 FQGTGA. CDR3 length: 16 residues. The ends were cut back, 1 base at V and 4 bases at J, with 15 bases in the middle. CDR3 DNA: TGTGCCAGCAGCTTAAGTAAGGACACCGGTGCAGATACGCAGTATTTT. Amino acids: CASSLSKDTGADTQYF. The full variable domain, completed using reference TRBV7-3 and TRBJ2-3, is GAGVSQTPSNKVTEKGKYVELRCDPISGHTALYWYRQSLGQGPEFLIYFQGTGAADDSGLPNDRFFAVRPEGSVSTLKIQRTERGDSAVYLCASSLSKDTGADTQYFGPGTRLTVL.

V and J are TRBV2 and TRBJ2-5; TRBD2 is a possible D gene (6 bases). This CDR3 is 14 amino acids long. In germline, CDR1 is SNHLY, CDR2 FYNNEI. The V end lost 8 bases, the J end lost 3 bases, and 16 bases lay between the germline ends. The CDR3 protein is CASRTGTPEETQYF. The CDR3 DNA reads TGTGCCAGCCGTACCGGGACTCCCGAAGAGACCCAGTACTTC.

This chain uses TRBV6-2 or TRBV6-3 with TRBJ2-7; TRBD2 agrees at 7 bases. CDR1 is MNHEY and CDR2 is SVGEGT in the germline V gene. V trimming: 4 bases; J trimming: 6 bases; junction bases outside the gene matches: 6. This CDR3 comprises 13 residues. CDR3 sequence (DNA): TGTGCCAGCAGTTCCTCCGGGACTATCGAGCAGTACTTC. This gives the protein CASSSSGTIEQYF.

The CDR3 coding sequence is TGCGCCAGCAGCCAATTATCGGTGGTTGAGCAGTTCTTC. It specifies CASSQLSVVEQFF. The rearrangement uses TRBV4-1 and TRBJ2-1; D gene uncertain. CDR1 is MGHRA and CDR2 is YSYEKL in the germline V gene. Trimming stripped 2 bases from V and 9 bases from J, with 11 bases between. The CDR3 is made up of 13 amino acids.